The present T cell receptor beta chain was sequenced within a study of T cells in Graves' hyperthyroidism and ophthalmopathy. Whole-study findings and limits: Peripheral blood also featured most of the thyroid clonotypes expanded above 0.001. Ophthalmopathy was model-predicted a median around 6.1 months pre-onset.

This clonotype was counted at least ten times. No antigen is known for it. The TCR beta CDR3 regions underwent amplification using RNA transcripts as the source. The HTBI set primed first-round TCR CDR3 RT-PCR. TCRdb passed the multiplex PCR reads through MiXCR, listing each CDR3 protein once. The sample yields almost 600,000 distinct CDR3 sequences, approximately 14% seen once. This CDR3 is built from 14 residues. V was cut by 8 bases and J by 8 bases, with 21 bases left in between. CDR1 and CDR2 (germline): SEHNR, FQNEAQ (reference sequence). Exclusion criteria comprised uncontrolled infection, other autoimmune disease, pregnancy or lactation. Any symptoms of ophthalmopathy came after the first hyperthyroidism diagnosis, from which the blood sample dates.

V usage is TRBV7-9 and J usage is TRBJ1-2; perhaps TRBD1 as D (5 bases). Sequencing was performed on blood. The TCR was taken from a woman aged 25 to 39 with Graves' hyperthyroidism that later progressed to Graves' ophthalmopathy. The CDR3 DNA reads as TGTGCCAGCCGCCGCGACGGGGGAGACGACGGCTACACCTTC. Translating gives CASRRDGGDDGYTF.